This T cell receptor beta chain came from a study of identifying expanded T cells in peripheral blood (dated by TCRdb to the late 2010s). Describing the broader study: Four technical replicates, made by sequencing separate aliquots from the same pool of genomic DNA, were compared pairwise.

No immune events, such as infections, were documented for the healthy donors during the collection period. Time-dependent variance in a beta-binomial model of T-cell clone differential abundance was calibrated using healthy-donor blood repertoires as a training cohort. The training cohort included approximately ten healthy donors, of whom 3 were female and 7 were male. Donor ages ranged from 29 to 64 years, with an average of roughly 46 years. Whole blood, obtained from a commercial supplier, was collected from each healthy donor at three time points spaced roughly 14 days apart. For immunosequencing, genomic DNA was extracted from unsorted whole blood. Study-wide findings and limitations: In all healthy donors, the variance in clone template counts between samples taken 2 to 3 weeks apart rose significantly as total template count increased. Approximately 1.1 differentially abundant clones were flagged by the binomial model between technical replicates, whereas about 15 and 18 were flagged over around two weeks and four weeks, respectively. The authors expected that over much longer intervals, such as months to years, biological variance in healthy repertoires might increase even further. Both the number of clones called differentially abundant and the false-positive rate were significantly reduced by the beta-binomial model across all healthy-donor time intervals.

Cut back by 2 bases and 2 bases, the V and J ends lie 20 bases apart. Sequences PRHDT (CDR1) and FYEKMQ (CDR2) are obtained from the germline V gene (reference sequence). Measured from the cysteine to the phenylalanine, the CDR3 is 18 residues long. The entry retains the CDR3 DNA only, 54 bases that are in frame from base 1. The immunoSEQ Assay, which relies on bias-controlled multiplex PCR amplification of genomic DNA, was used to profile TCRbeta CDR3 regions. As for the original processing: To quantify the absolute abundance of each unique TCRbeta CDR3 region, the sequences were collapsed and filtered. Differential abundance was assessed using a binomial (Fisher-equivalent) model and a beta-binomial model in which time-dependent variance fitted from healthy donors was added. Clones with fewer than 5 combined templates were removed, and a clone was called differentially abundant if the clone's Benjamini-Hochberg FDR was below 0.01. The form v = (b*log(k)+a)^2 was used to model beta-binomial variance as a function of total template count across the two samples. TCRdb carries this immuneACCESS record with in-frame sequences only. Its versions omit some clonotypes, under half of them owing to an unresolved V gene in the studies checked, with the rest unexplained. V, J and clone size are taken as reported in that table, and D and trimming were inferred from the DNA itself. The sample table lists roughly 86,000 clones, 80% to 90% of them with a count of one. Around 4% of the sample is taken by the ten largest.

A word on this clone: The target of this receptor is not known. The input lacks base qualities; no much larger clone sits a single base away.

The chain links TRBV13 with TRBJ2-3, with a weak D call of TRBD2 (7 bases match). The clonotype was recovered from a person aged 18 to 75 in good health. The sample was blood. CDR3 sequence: CASSLRVVGGLHTDTQYF. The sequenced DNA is TGTGCCAGCAGCTTAAGGGTGGTCGGGGGGCTTCACACAGATACGCAGTATTTT. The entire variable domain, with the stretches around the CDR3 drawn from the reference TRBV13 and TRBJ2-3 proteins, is AAGVIQSPRHLIKEKRETATLKCYPIPRHDTVYWYQQGPGQDPQFLISFYEKMQSDKGSIPDRFSAQQFSDYHSELNMSSLELGDSALYFCASSLRVVGGLHTDTQYFGPGTRLTVL.